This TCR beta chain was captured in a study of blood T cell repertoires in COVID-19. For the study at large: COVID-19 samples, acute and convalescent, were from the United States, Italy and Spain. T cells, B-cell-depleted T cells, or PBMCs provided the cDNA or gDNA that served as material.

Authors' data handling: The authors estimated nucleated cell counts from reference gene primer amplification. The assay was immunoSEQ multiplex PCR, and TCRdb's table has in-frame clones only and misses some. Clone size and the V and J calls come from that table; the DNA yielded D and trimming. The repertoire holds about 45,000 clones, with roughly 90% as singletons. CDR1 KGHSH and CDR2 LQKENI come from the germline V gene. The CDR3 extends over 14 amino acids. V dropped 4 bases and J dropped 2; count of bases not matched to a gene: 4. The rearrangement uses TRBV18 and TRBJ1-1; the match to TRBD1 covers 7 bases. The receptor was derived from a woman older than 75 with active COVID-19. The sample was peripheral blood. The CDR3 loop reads CASSRDRDNTEAFF. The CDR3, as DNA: TGTGCCAGCTCACGTGACAGGGACAACACTGAAGCTTTCTTT.